These 23 T cell receptor beta chains originate from one sample sequenced in a study of blood T cell repertoires in COVID-19. Produced via immunoSEQ multiplex PCR; TCRdb's table is partial and in-frame only. The table records over 150,000 clones, about 86% of them present only once. Material: peripheral blood. The receptor set was obtained from a man in his 70s with active or convalescent COVID-19.

This sequence joins TRBV3-1 (or the pseudogene TRBV3-2) and TRBJ2-1; 7 bases agree with TRBD1. CDR1 LGHDT and CDR2 YNNKEL come from the germline V gene (reference sequence). This CDR3 contains 13 residues. The V gene end was trimmed by 4 bases and the J gene end by 10 bases; junction bases not matched to a gene: 7. CDR3 amino acids: CASSRGQEREQFF. CDR3 coding DNA: TGTGCCAGCAGCCGTGGACAGGAGAGAGAGCAGTTCTTC.

The chain uses TRBV5-1 and TRBJ2-5, with 10 bases lining up with TRBD2. The CDR3 has 16 residues. J lost 9 bases, V lost 1 base, and 12 bases had no gene match. The germline V gene encodes CDR1 SGHRS and CDR2 YFSETQ. CDR3 in DNA: TGCGCCAGCAGCTTGTTGGCTAGCGGGAGCCAAGGGGCCCAGTACTTC. Translated, it gives CASSLLASGSQGAQYF.

This chain connects TRBV15 to TRBJ2-7; 8 positions match TRBD2. Per the germline V gene, CDR1 is LNHNV and CDR2 is YYDKDF (reference sequence). The CDR3 spans 16 residues. Unmatched junction bases numbered 6, after V lost 0 bases and J lost 2 bases. The CDR3 DNA is TGTGCCACCAGCAGAGAAGGACTAGCTTCCACCTACGAGCAGTACTTC. The encoded protein is CATSREGLASTYEQYF.

V gene TRBV6-2 or TRBV6-3 combines with J gene TRBJ1-1; a weak D match, TRBD1 (6 bases). CDR3 length: 14 residues. Germline V gives CDR1 MNHEY, CDR2 SVGEGT. Trimming cost V 5 bases and J 5 bases, with 15 bases left between them. CDR3 protein: CASSDVQGKTEAFF. DNA of the CDR3: TGTGCCAGCAGTGACGTACAGGGTAAGACTGAAGCTTTCTTT.

This clone was detected only once. V usage is TRBV15 and J usage is TRBJ2-2, with D unclear. Germline CDR1 reads LNHNV; CDR2 reads YYDKDF (reference sequence). Trimming took off 0 bases at V and 0 bases at J, with 11 bases between the two ends. CDR3 length equals 17 residues. The CDR3 region has the DNA TGTGCCACCAGCAGAGATTGGCGAGAGGCGAACACCGGGGAGCTGTTTTTT. Amino acid sequence: CATSRDWREANTGELFF.

The chain links TRBV18 to TRBJ1-2, with unresolved D. The length of the CDR3 is 15 residues. Germline V gene data show CDR1 as KGHSH and CDR2 as LQKENI. V was clipped by 3 bases and J by 4 bases, with 15 bases between them. CDR3 nucleotide sequence: TGTGCCAGCTCACCCTCGGACTCAACCATCTATGGCTACACCTTC. It codes for CASSPSDSTIYGYTF. Complete variable domain (other parts from reference TRBV18 and TRBJ1-2): NAGVMQNPRHLVRRRGQEARLRCSPMKGHSHVYWYRQLPEEGLKFMVYLQKENIIDESGMPKERFSAEFPKEGPSILRIQQVVRGDSAAYFCASSPSDSTIYGYTFGSGTRLTVV.

The V call is TRBV18, the J call TRBJ1-1; D is ambiguous. The CDR3 contains 15 residues. Germline V gene data show CDR1 as KGHSH and CDR2 as LQKENI. Trimming pared 3 bases from V and 4 bases from J, leaving 15 bases between. CDR3 nucleotide sequence: TGTGCCAGCTCACCCCGGAACAGTTTGGGCACTGAAGCTTTCTTT. It translates to CASSPRNSLGTEAFF.

This clone has a handful of counts. This chain links TRBV6-6 with TRBJ1-1; the D gene is possibly TRBD1 (6 bases). In germline, CDR1 is MNHNY, CDR2 SVGAGI (reference sequence). The V end lost 6 bases, the J end lost 14 bases, and 16 bases lay between the germline ends. The CDR3 sequence is 11 residues long. Written as DNA, the CDR3 is TGTGCCAGCAGACGAGACACGGACAGCTTCTTT. Amino acids: CASRRDTDSFF.

The chain recombines TRBV7-8 with TRBJ1-1; D is perhaps TRBD1 (6 bases). Germline V gene sequence: CDR1 SGHVS, CDR2 FQNEAQ. Trimming pared 5 bases from V and 5 bases from J, leaving 18 bases between. This CDR3 is built from 15 residues. CDR3 region: CASSPLGGKSTEAFF. Written as DNA, the CDR3 is TGTGCCAGCAGCCCTCTAGGGGGAAAGTCTACTGAAGCTTTCTTT.

This rearrangement joins TRBV15 to TRBJ2-7, with 9 bases matching TRBD2. Germline V gives CDR1 LNHNV, CDR2 YYDKDF (reference sequence). With 5 bases clipped from V and 6 bases from J, the junction kept 23 bases outside the gene matches. The CDR3 runs 19 residues. Here the CDR3 DNA reads TGTGCCACCAGCCAGTATCTGGTAGCGGGAGATGGGGGAGGAGGCGAGCAGTACTTC. Its translation is CATSQYLVAGDGGGGEQYF.

V is TRBV29-1 and J is TRBJ2-7, with D possibly being TRBD2 (5 bases). Per germline, CDR1 SQVTM and CDR2 ANQGSEA. This CDR3 has 12 amino acids. V was clipped by 6 bases and J by 0 bases, with 9 bases between them. CDR3 nucleotide sequence: TGCAGCGTACTCGGGAACTCCTACGAGCAGTACTTC. It translates to CSVLGNSYEQYF.

This clone was seen only once. The chain combines TRBV5-1 with TRBJ2-7, with 7 bases identical to TRBD2. The junction had 8 bases not matched to a gene; V was cut back by 2 bases and J by 0 bases. Germline V gene lookup returns CDR1 SGHRS and CDR2 YFSETQ. CDR3 length equals 16 residues. This CDR3 reads CASSFGGGAYSYEQYF. CDR3 in DNA: TGCGCCAGCAGCTTTGGGGGGGGAGCCTACTCCTACGAGCAGTACTTC.

The chain has TRBV18 and TRBJ1-5; 7 nucleotides match TRBD1. There are 14 residues in the CDR3. V trimming: 3 bases; J trimming: 3 bases; junction bases outside the gene matches: 2. CDR1 and CDR2 from the germline V gene are KGHSH and LQKENI. The CDR3 loop reads CASSPDRTNQPQHF. Written as DNA, the CDR3 is TGTGCCAGCTCACCGGACAGGACCAATCAGCCCCAGCATTTT.

This chain links TRBV5-1 with TRBJ1-1, with D possibly matching TRBD1 (6 bases). Germline V gives CDR1 SGHRS, CDR2 YFSETQ. The ends were cut back, 3 bases at V and 8 bases at J, with 14 bases in the middle. This CDR3 spans 13 amino acids. The chain's CDR3 is CASSSKDRPEAFF. DNA of the CDR3: TGCGCCAGCAGCTCGAAGGACAGACCAGAAGCTTTCTTT.

This clone was recorded once. V gene TRBV3-1 (or the pseudogene TRBV3-2) combines with J gene TRBJ1-4, with a tentative D call TRBD1 (6 bases). CDR1 is LGHDT, CDR2 YNNKEL, per germline (reference sequence). This CDR3 is built from 14 residues. V shed 1 base and J shed 11 bases, with 14 bases lying between them. The CDR3 loop is CASSQGSTGFKLFF. CDR3 nucleotides: TGTGCCAGCAGCCAAGGGTCGACAGGTTTCAAACTGTTTTTT.

The CDR3 DNA reads TGTGCCAGCTCATTCAGGACAGGGAGGACAGAGACCCAGTACTTC. This gives the protein CASSFRTGRTETQYF. The chain uses TRBV18 and TRBJ2-5; 8 nucleotides match TRBD1. The ends lost 5 bases at V and 4 bases at J; junction bases unmatched: 9. Germline V lookup: CDR1 KGHSH, CDR2 LQKENI. The CDR3 consists of 15 residues.

The CDR3: CASGRETDTQYF. Here the CDR3 DNA reads TGTGCCAGCGGGCGGGAAACAGATACGCAGTATTTT. V gene TRBV6-5 combines with J gene TRBJ2-3; perhaps TRBD2 as D (6 bases). Germline V gene sequence: CDR1 MNHEY, CDR2 SVGAGI. V lost 8 bases and J 3 bases, leaving 9 bases between the germline ends. The length of the CDR3 is 12 residues.

This clone showed up just once. The chain links TRBV18 to TRBJ2-1; 8 bases fit TRBD2. Trimming took 6 bases from V and 0 from J; bases not matched to a gene: 7. CDR1 and CDR2 (germline): KGHSH, LQKENI. CDR3 length: 16 amino acids. The chain's CDR3 is CASSRRAGGSYNEQFF. The CDR3 nucleotides are TGTGCCAGCTCTCGCCGGGCGGGGGGCTCCTACAATGAGCAGTTCTTC.

The chain uses TRBV7-9 and TRBJ1-2; the D gene is possibly TRBD1 (5 bases). This CDR3 is 14 amino acids long. The germline V and J ends were trimmed by 1 base and 7 bases, with 13 bases remaining between them. Per germline, CDR1 SEHNR and CDR2 FQNEAQ (reference sequence). The CDR3 nucleotides read TGTGCCAGCAGCTTAGGGGGCAGCTACGCTGGCTACACCTTC. Amino acids: CASSLGGSYAGYTF.

The rearrangement joins TRBV27 to TRBJ1-3; D is uncertain. Germline lookup yields CDR1 MNHEY and CDR2 SMNVEV (reference sequence). The CDR3 length is 14 residues. The V gene lost 6 bases and the J gene lost 0 bases, with 9 bases spanning the gap. As DNA, the CDR3 is TGTGCCAGCAGCCGCGCCTCCTCTGGAAACACCATATATTTT. Translation: CASSRASSGNTIYF.

The chain combines TRBV5-4 with TRBJ1-6; D is perhaps TRBD1 (5 bases). CDR3 size: 14 residues. CDR1 is SGHNT, CDR2 YYREEE, per germline (reference sequence). V was shortened by 2 bases and J by 10 bases, with 13 bases between the two germline ends. The CDR3 sequence: CASSFSAGNSPLHF. The CDR3 nucleotides read TGTGCCAGCAGCTTTTCGGCAGGGAACTCACCCCTCCACTTT.

The gene calls are TRBV5-1 and TRBJ2-7, with 7 bases lining up with TRBD2. The CDR3 length is 14 residues. V dropped 5 bases and J dropped 4; count of bases not matched to a gene: 9. The V gene's germline CDR1 is SGHRS and CDR2 YFSETQ. Written as DNA, the CDR3 is TGCGCCAGCAGGATAAGGGAGGGTTTTTACGAGCAGTACTTC. As protein: CASRIREGFYEQYF.

V is TRBV2 and J is TRBJ2-2, with D possibly matching TRBD2 (6 bases). CDR3 length equals 18 residues. Germline values: CDR1 SNHLY, CDR2 FYNNEI. Trimming pared 7 bases from V and 0 bases from J, leaving 21 bases between. The CDR3 reads CASTFGRPGGANTGELFF. The CDR3 coding sequence is TGTGCCAGCACCTTCGGAAGACCCGGAGGGGCGAACACCGGGGAGCTGTTTTTT.